This T cell receptor beta chain was sequenced during a study of technical replicates of blood from several donors. Sequenced by immunoSEQ multiplex PCR; TCRdb stores in-frame clones only, minus some. Counted here are approximately 78,000 clones, approximately 92% occurring once; the ten biggest clones make up around 0.38%. This CDR3 is 15 amino acids long. The V and J ends lost 3 bases and 2 bases respectively, with 11 bases between them. Germline values: CDR1 LNHDA, CDR2 SQIVND (reference sequence). The gene calls are TRBV19 and TRBJ2-1; the D gene is possibly TRBD1 (6 bases). This clonotype was obtained from a human donor in good health. Sequencing used T cells isolated from PBMCs. For the CDR3, the DNA is TGTGCCAGTAGTATCTCTGGGACAACCTACAATGAGCAGTTCTTC. The encoded protein is CASSISGTTYNEQFF. The full variable domain, rest sourced from reference TRBV19 and TRBJ2-1, is DGGITQSPKYLFRKEGQNVTLSCEQNLNHDAMYWYRQDPGQGLRLIYYSQIVNDFQKGDIAEGYSVSREKKESFPLTVTSAQKNPTAFYLCASSISGTTYNEQFFGPGTRLTVL.